This T cell receptor beta chain came from a study of blood T cell repertoires in COVID-19. Study at large: PBMCs, B-cell-depleted T cells, or T cells were the source of the cDNA or gDNA that made up the material.

Trimming removed 1 base from V and 9 bases from J; junction bases left unmatched: 14. The CDR3 covers 18 residues. Germline V gives CDR1 SGHAT, CDR2 FQNNGV. Original data processing: Nucleated cell number was recorded as an estimate derived from reference gene primer amplification. The table came from immunoSEQ multiplex PCR; TCRdb's copy has only in-frame clones and leaves some out. The DNA was the basis for D and trimming; V, J and clone size are from that table. The table shows roughly 150,000 clones, with 80% to 90% occurring only once. The sequence derives from a woman between 65 and 79 years old with acute or convalescent COVID-19. Sequenced: peripheral blood. The V gene is TRBV11-2, the J gene TRBJ2-1; 11 positions agree with TRBD2. CDR3 sequence (DNA): TGTGCCAGCAGCTTAGTAGTCAGTCTAGCGGGAGGAAATAGTGAGCAGTTCTTC. Translation: CASSLVVSLAGGNSEQFF.